The clone carrying this TCR beta chain was picked up a small number of times. What it recognizes is unknown. TCRdb re-called the multiplex PCR reads through MiXCR, storing one row per CDR3 protein. The table includes 130,000 or so distinct CDR3 sequences, 21% detected once. The data were taken from a study of breast tumors, draining lymph nodes, adjacent tissues. The lymph nodes were axillary draining lymph nodes from breast cancer patients. In germline, CDR1 is KGHSH, CDR2 LQKENI. Trimming removed 0 bases at V and 3 bases at J, with 12 bases between. This CDR3 has 15 residues. Study-wide points: Tumor and nontumor repertoires were significantly more similar in luminal-like than in basal-like breast cancer.

Material: axillary lymph node tissue. The chain uses TRBV18 and TRBJ2-7, with D perhaps matching TRBD2 (6 bases). This TCR was recovered from a female donor with breast cancer. Some clones in this sample may be carry-over from other donors' samples. CDR3 bases: TGTGCCAGCTCACCACCGGGGAGGATCCACTACGAGCAGTACTTC. Protein sequence: CASSPPGRIHYEQYF.